What follows are 13 T cell receptor beta chains derived from one specimen sequenced in a study of blood T cell repertoires in COVID-19. Clones were sequenced by immunoSEQ multiplex PCR, and TCRdb holds only the in-frame ones, with some missing. The repertoire consists of roughly 380,000 clones, with 89% occurring once and the leading ten covering under 2%. Sequenced sample: peripheral blood. Receptors originate from a woman in her 40s with COVID-19, enrolled during active disease.

V and J are TRBV5-4 and TRBJ1-1; 7 bases map to TRBD1. The CDR3 is made up of 18 amino acids. V shed 3 bases and J 0 bases; nucleotides not matched to a gene: 14. Germline loops: CDR1 SGHNT, CDR2 YYREEE (reference sequence). CDR3 sequence reads: CASSSPPDREPMNTEAFF. CDR3 sequence (DNA): TGTGCCAGCAGCTCTCCTCCCGACAGGGAGCCTATGAACACTGAAGCTTTCTTT.

This rearrangement joins TRBV7-2 to TRBJ1-2; D is perhaps TRBD1 (6 bases). Germline V lookup: CDR1 SGHTA, CDR2 FQGNSA. The V and J ends lost 4 bases and 8 bases respectively, with 20 bases between them. The CDR3 runs to 15 residues. CDR3 in amino acids: CASSSPSMQGQGYTF. The CDR3 DNA reads as TGTGCCAGCAGCTCACCCAGCATGCAGGGGCAAGGCTACACCTTC.

The rearrangement links TRBV4-3 to TRBJ2-7, with D possibly TRBD1 on 5 matching bases. V was shortened by 3 bases and J by 0 bases, with 15 bases between the two germline ends. The germline V gene has CDR1 LGHNA and CDR2 YSLEER. The CDR3 has 16 residues. CDR3 coding DNA: TGCGCCAGCAGCCAGGGGCTTTCCGATAGCTCCTACGAGCAGTACTTC. As protein: CASSQGLSDSSYEQYF.

The J gene is TRBJ2-7, the V gene TRBV4-3, with a tentative D call TRBD2 (6 bases). The CDR3 consists of 18 residues. Trimming took off 5 bases at V and 0 bases at J, with 23 bases between the two ends. Germline CDR1 LGHNA, CDR2 YSLEER. CDR3 bases: TGCGCCAGCAGCGTAGCGGTGGCTAGTCGAATATCCTCCTACGAGCAGTACTTC. It encodes CASSVAVASRISSYEQYF.

The chain recombines TRBV10-3 with TRBJ2-4, with 10 bases aligning to TRBD1. Germline V gene data show CDR1 as ENHRY and CDR2 as SYGVKD. V shed 6 bases and J 3 bases; nucleotides not matched to a gene: 5. The CDR3 extends over 15 amino acids. CDR3 coding DNA: TGTGCCATCAGCGGGGGGGACAGGGGCAAAAACATTCAGTACTTC. Amino acids: CAISGGDRGKNIQYF.

This clone turned up a few times. The gene calls are TRBV28 and TRBJ1-1; weak D call: TRBD1 (5 bases). The germline gives CDR1 MDHEN, CDR2 SYDVKM. The CDR3 length is 12 residues. V was clipped by 5 bases and J by 6 bases, with 10 bases between them. This CDR3 is CASSPRQSEAFF. Written as DNA, the CDR3 is TGTGCCAGCAGTCCGAGACAGTCTGAAGCTTTCTTT.

This clone was counted a single time. The chain has TRBV6-4 and TRBJ2-2; D is perhaps TRBD2 (6 bases). Between the trimmed V and J ends, which lost 4 bases and 2 bases, there was a span of 17 bases. This CDR3 is 17 amino acids long. Germline CDR1 and CDR2: MRHNA and SNTAGT. CDR3: CASSGQPGLQNTGELFF. The DNA of the CDR3 is TGTGCCAGCAGTGGCCAACCGGGACTTCAAAACACCGGGGAGCTGTTTTTT.

This clone came up a few times. V usage is TRBV30 and J usage is TRBJ1-1; 11 nucleotides line up with TRBD1. Germline CDR1 and CDR2: GTSNPN and SVGIG (reference sequence). Trimming took 7 bases from V and 6 from J; bases not matched to a gene: 10. CDR3 length equals 14 residues. The CDR3 reads CASPTQGQGAEAFF. The CDR3 bases are TGTGCCTCCCCAACCCAGGGACAGGGGGCTGAAGCTTTCTTT.

In this sample, this clone turned up once. One junction end does not reproduce the germline sequence, and a read error may be involved. This sequence joins TRBV27 and TRBJ2-5; perhaps TRBD2 as D (5 bases). This CDR3 region has 12 residues. Germline CDR1 reads MNHEY; CDR2 reads SMNVEV (reference sequence). This CDR3 is CASSRREGLYHF. CDR3 DNA: TGTGCCAGCAGTCGTCGGGAAGGGTTGTATCACTTC.

This clone was seen a handful of times. This rearrangement joins TRBV4-1 to TRBJ2-1, with 10 nucleotides matching TRBD2. V lost 1 base and J lost 14; bases outside the gene matches: 5. The germline V gene encodes CDR1 MGHRA and CDR2 YSYEKL. CDR3 length: 13 residues. CDR3 in DNA: TGCGCCAGCAGCCAAGCCGGGACTAGCGTTAAGTTCTTC. Amino acids: CASSQAGTSVKFF.

The sample holds a few counts of this clone. The chain has TRBV28 and TRBJ1-2; a weak D match, TRBD1 (5 bases). Germline V lookup: CDR1 MDHEN, CDR2 SYDVKM. This CDR3 comprises 15 residues. V lost 6 bases, J lost 3 bases, and 17 bases lay in between. CDR3 in amino acids: CASSLGTGGYYGYTF. CDR3 bases: TGTGCCAGCAGCCTAGGGACCGGGGGGTACTATGGCTACACCTTC.

The chain recombines TRBV14 with TRBJ2-1, with 10 positions matching TRBD2. Germline lookup yields CDR1 SGHDN and CDR2 FVKESK. The V gene end was trimmed by 0 bases and the J gene end by 7 bases; junction bases not matched to a gene: 6. The CDR3 runs 16 residues. In nucleotides, the CDR3 is TGTGCCAGCAGCCAAGATTATCTAGCGGGAGTAAATGAGCAGTTCTTC. Translating gives CASSQDYLAGVNEQFF.

The chain recombines TRBV29-1 with TRBJ1-4; D perhaps matches TRBD1 (5 bases). Germline-derived CDR1 and CDR2 are SQVTM and ANQGSEA. This CDR3 is 15 amino acids long. Deletions cut 7 bases from V and 6 bases from J, with 21 bases between. CDR3 bases: TGCAGCGGCAACGTCGCGGGGCGTGGAGATGAAAAACTGTTTTTT. This encodes CSGNVAGRGDEKLFF.